Sequencing of this TCR beta chain was carried out in a study of T cell repertoires in cytomegalovirus infection. TCRdb reprocessed the reads with MiXCR, giving one entry per CDR3 protein. This sample has about 770,000 distinct CDR3 sequences, with about 29% found just once. In this sample, this clonotype turned up a few times. The target antigen is unknown. Trimming took off 5 bases at V and 6 bases at J, with 10 bases between the two ends. The CDR3 covers 13 residues. Germline V CDR1 and CDR2: LNHDA, SQIVND (reference sequence). The TCR was taken from a human donor in good health (CMV status not recorded). Some clones in this sample may be carry-over from other donors' samples. V and J are TRBV19 and TRBJ2-2; no definite D call. Sample: cultured CD8+ T cells from PBMCs, taken from culture after CMV antigen stimulation. The CDR3 DNA reads TGTGCCAGTAGTTTCCATGTGGCCGGGGAGCTGTTTTTT. It translates to CASSFHVAGELFF.